This is a list of T cell receptor beta chains from one sample in a study of cytomegalovirus exposure and HLA in healthy donors. The protocol was immunoSEQ multiplex PCR, while the TCRdb copy is restricted to in-frame clones and leaves out a portion. The sample carries some 150,000 clones, around 69% recorded once. The specimen sequenced was PBMCs. These receptors all stem from a woman aged 25 to 39 in good health and CMV-seronegative. Each CDR3 is given with its conserved first and last residue. A D gene is named only where the DNA matches it firmly. The size entry is marked missing in some rows and otherwise reads once, few, many or a size class.

clone size | J gene | CDR3 length | D gene | V gene | CDR3 protein | CDR3 DNA
few | TRBJ2-5 | 16 | NA | TRBV30 | CAWSGTLGFSGETQYF | TGTGCCTGGAGCGGAACCTTGGGCTTTAGTGGGGAGACCCAGTACTTC
NA | TRBJ1-1 | 12 | NA | TRBV7-9 | CSSIYPDTEAFF | TGTTCCAGTATATATCCGGACACTGAAGCTTTCTTT
NA | TRBJ2-2 | 16 | NA | TRBV4-1 | CASSQEGSPNTGELFF | TGCGCCAGCAGCCAAGAGGGCAGTCCGAACACCGGGGAGCTGTTTTTT
NA | TRBJ1-5 | 14 | NA | TRBV27 | CASGPGGSGQPQHF | TGTGCCAGCGGCCCTGGGGGGTCAGGACAGCCCCAGCATTTT
few | TRBJ1-1 | 14 | NA | TRBV11-2 | CASSVGAGYTEAFF | TGTGCCAGCAGCGTAGGTGCGGGGTACACTGAAGCTTTCTTT
NA | TRBJ1-5 | 15 | NA | TRBV28 | CASSLLGVANQPQHF | TGTGCCAGCAGTTTATTAGGGGTTGCCAATCAGCCCCAGCATTTT
NA | TRBJ1-5 | 15 | NA | TRBV28 | CASSPRIYSNQPQHF | TGTGCCAGCAGTCCTCGTATCTATAGCAATCAGCCCCAGCATTTT
NA | TRBJ1-5 | 18 | NA | TRBV30 | CAWSGGKLGRESNQPQHF | TGTGCCTGGAGTGGCGGCAAGCTAGGGAGGGAAAGCAATCAGCCCCAGCATTTT
NA | TRBJ1-4 | 12 | NA | TRBV27 | CASSPGAGGLFF | TGTGCCAGCAGTCCCGGAGCCGGGGGACTGTTTTTT
NA | TRBJ1-4 | 15 | TRBD1 | TRBV6-5 | CASSKNRGLDEKLFF | TGTGCCAGCAGTAAAAACAGGGGGCTGGATGAAAAACTGTTTTTT
NA | TRBJ2-1 | 14 | NA | TRBV2 | CASSDLQGKGEQFF | TGTGCCAGCAGTGATTTGCAGGGGAAGGGTGAGCAGTTCTTC
NA | TRBJ2-3 | 16 | TRBD2 | TRBV9 | CASSSHGSGGTDTQYF | TGTGCCAGCAGCTCCCACGGGAGCGGGGGGACAGATACGCAGTATTTT